These 29 T cell receptor beta chains share one sample of origin, sequenced in a study of blood T cell repertoires in COVID-19. Profiling relied on immunoSEQ multiplex PCR, and the TCRdb table lists in-frame clones only, not all of them. The repertoire holds roughly 70,000 clones, with more than 85% as singletons. The sequencing input was peripheral blood. These receptors all come from a human donor with active COVID-19. The donor label of this sample is uncertain.

The chain joins TRBV7-3 to TRBJ1-2, with TRBD1 as a possible D gene (5 bases). The CDR3 runs 15 residues. The V end was cut by 5 bases, the J end by 8 bases, with 21 bases between. Germline CDR1 reads SGHTA; CDR2 reads FQGTGA. The CDR3 here is CASSPTSSRGDGYTF. In nucleotides, the CDR3 is TGTGCCAGCAGCCCAACATCTTCGCGGGGGGACGGCTACACCTTC.

This clone appeared once. In DNA, the CDR3 is TGTGCCAGCAGCCCCAGACTAGCGGGGGCCACAGATACGCAGTATTTT. It yields the protein CASSPRLAGATDTQYF. The chain recombines TRBV7-2 with TRBJ2-3; 12 nucleotides align to TRBD2. J gave up 2 bases and V 5 bases, and 5 bases lay outside the gene matches. Germline assignment: CDR1 SGHTA and CDR2 FQGNSA. This CDR3 has 16 amino acids.

This clone was detected once. The V gene is TRBV6-5, the J gene TRBJ2-1; D is undetermined. The CDR3 is 16 residues long. V lost 0 bases and J lost 0, with 9 bases in between. Per germline, CDR1 MNHEY and CDR2 SVGAGI. The CDR3 sequence is CASSYSRARSYNEQFF. The CDR3 DNA is TGTGCCAGCAGTTACTCCCGCGCCCGCTCCTACAATGAGCAGTTCTTC.

The chain recombines TRBV21-1 with TRBJ2-3; TRBD1, the table's D call, was not compared with the DNA. TRBV21-1 has pseudogene status. The length of the CDR3 is 13 residues. DNA for the CDR3: TGTGCCAGCAGCAACAGGGCCACAGATACGCAGTATTTT. This sequence encodes CASSNRATDTQYF.

This clone was observed once. The chain is built from TRBV4-2 and TRBJ1-1; 8 positions agree with TRBD1. The trim removed 1 base at V and 2 bases at J, leaving 3 bases unmatched. This CDR3 contains 15 residues. The germline CDR1 and CDR2 sequences are LGHNA and YNFKEQ. The CDR3 here is CASSQGGQGNTEAFF. The CDR3 DNA is TGTGCCAGCAGCCAAGGAGGACAGGGTAACACTGAAGCTTTCTTT.

This CDR3 is CASSPGVAGGLQGGTQYF. The CDR3 DNA is TGTGCCAGCAGCCCCGGGGTAGCGGGAGGGCTTCAAGGAGGGACCCAGTACTTC. The chain joins TRBV11-3 to TRBJ2-5; TRBD2 agrees at 11 bases. CDR1 SGHNT and CDR2 YENEEA come from the germline V gene. J was trimmed by 7 bases and V by 5 bases; bases with no gene match: 18. There are 18 residues in the CDR3.

This clone came up once. The chain combines TRBV10-1 with TRBJ1-4; TRBD1 might be the D (6 bases). Between the trimmed V and J ends, which lost 8 bases and 5 bases, there was a span of 15 bases. Germline CDR1 WNHNN, CDR2 SYGVQD (reference sequence). This CDR3 is built from 14 residues. In DNA, the CDR3 is TGCGCCAGCTCTAGGACAAGGGGGAATGAAAAACTGTTTTTT. Its protein is CASSRTRGNEKLFF.

This chain uses TRBV28 with TRBJ2-7, with TRBD1 matching over 7 bases. From germline, CDR1 is MDHEN and CDR2 SYDVKM. V was pared by 3 bases and J by 3 bases, with 5 bases of the junction left unmatched. The length of the CDR3 is 14 residues. CDR3 residues: CASSLSNRGYEQYF. CDR3 sequence (DNA): TGTGCCAGCAGTTTGAGTAACAGGGGCTACGAGCAGTACTTC.

This chain joins TRBV7-8 and TRBJ1-5; D gene unclear. Per the germline V gene, CDR1 is SGHVS and CDR2 is FQNEAQ. Trimming removed 3 bases from V and 0 bases from J, with 6 bases in between. CDR3 length: 14 residues. CDR3 bases: TGTGCCAGCAGCTTTGGAGTTAGCAATCAGCCCCAGCATTTT. It is translated as CASSFGVSNQPQHF.

This clone appeared once. The rearrangement joins TRBV9 to TRBJ2-1, with D unresolved. The CDR3 totals 15 residues. The germline V gene has CDR1 SGDLS and CDR2 YYNGEE. V lost 0 bases to trimming and J lost 7 bases, with 14 bases between them. The CDR3 DNA follows: TGTGCCAGCAGCGTAGTTGCGGCTGGTATGAATGAGCAGTTCTTC. Its translation: CASSVVAAGMNEQFF.

The table lists this clone with a count of one. The chain couples TRBV3-1 (or the pseudogene TRBV3-2) to TRBJ2-7; TRBD2 agrees at 7 bases. Losses at the gene ends were 1 base for V and 5 bases for J; bases not matched to a gene: 8. Germline V gene data show CDR1 as LGHDT and CDR2 as YNNKEL (reference sequence). The CDR3 extends over 15 amino acids. The CDR3 DNA sequence: TGTGCCAGCAGCCAAGCAGCGAGCGGGATCCACGAGCAGTACTTC. Residues: CASSQAASGIHEQYF.

The chain is built from TRBV7-8 and TRBJ2-7; the match to TRBD1 covers 11 bases. Germline CDR1 is SGHVS and CDR2 is FQNEAQ. V shed 8 bases, J shed 6 bases, and the junction held 9 bases outside the gene matches. CDR3 length: 14 residues. DNA of the CDR3: TGTGCCAGCGGTACGAGGACAGGGGGCTTCGAGCAGTACTTC. Translation: CASGTRTGGFEQYF.

The J gene is TRBJ2-5, the V gene TRBV7-8, with a tentative D call TRBD2 (6 bases). The CDR3 is 15 residues long. The germline V and J ends were trimmed by 1 base and 4 bases, with 13 bases remaining between them. Germline CDR1 SGHVS, CDR2 FQNEAQ. The CDR3 here is CASSLGGAGGETQYF. As DNA, the CDR3 is TGTGCCAGCAGCTTAGGGGGAGCGGGCGGAGAGACCCAGTACTTC.

The chain carries TRBV7-6 and TRBJ2-1; D unclear. Trimming pared 4 bases from V and 4 bases from J, leaving 11 bases between. The CDR3 consists of 14 residues. Germline CDR1 is SGHVS and CDR2 is FNYEAQ. The chain's CDR3 is CASSSLFAYNEQFF. In DNA, the CDR3 is TGTGCCAGCAGCTCCCTCTTCGCGTACAATGAGCAGTTCTTC.

The V and J genes are TRBV5-1 and TRBJ2-2; D is possibly TRBD2 (5 bases). Germline V gives CDR1 SGHRS, CDR2 YFSETQ. There are 17 residues in the CDR3. Deletions cut 0 bases from V and 3 bases from J, with 15 bases between. The CDR3 DNA sequence: TGCGCCAGCAGCTTGGGTGGGAGCGTCGTAGACACCGGGGAGCTGTTTTTT. It yields the protein CASSLGGSVVDTGELFF.

This chain joins TRBV28 and TRBJ1-2; the match to TRBD1 covers 7 bases. V was pared by 6 bases and J by 2 bases, with 3 bases of the junction left unmatched. Germline V gene data show CDR1 as MDHEN and CDR2 as SYDVKM. The CDR3 is 13 amino acids. The CDR3, as DNA: TGTGCCAGCAGCCTGGGACAGAACTATGGCTACACCTTC. Amino acids: CASSLGQNYGYTF.

The rearrangement joins TRBV18 to TRBJ2-1; unclear D gene. Germline CDR1 and CDR2: KGHSH and LQKENI. The CDR3 has 14 amino acids. V lost 3 bases to trimming and J lost 6 bases, with 12 bases between them. The CDR3 region is CASSPRQQPNEQFF. The DNA of the CDR3 is TGTGCCAGCTCACCTAGACAACAGCCCAATGAGCAGTTCTTC.

The J gene is TRBJ2-7, the V gene TRBV28; 7 bases align to TRBD2. The trim removed 5 bases at V and 0 bases at J, leaving 7 bases unmatched. Per germline, CDR1 MDHEN and CDR2 SYDVKM. This CDR3 contains 15 residues. The CDR3 region is CASSPSRGISYEQYF. CDR3 bases: TGTGCCAGCAGTCCCTCGCGGGGGATCTCCTACGAGCAGTACTTC. Variable domain in full (rest from reference TRBV28 and TRBJ2-7): DVKVTQSSRYLVKRTGEKVFLECVQDMDHENMFWYRQDPGLGLRLIYFSYDVKMKEKGDIPEGYSVSREKKERFSLILESASTNQTSMYLCASSPSRGISYEQYFGPGTRLTVT.

This chain connects TRBV7-9 to TRBJ2-7; tentatively, D is TRBD1 (5 bases). Trimming removed 8 bases at V and 3 bases at J, with 17 bases between. The germline gives CDR1 SEHNR, CDR2 FQNEAQ (reference sequence). The CDR3 is 14 amino acids. The CDR3 here is CASVTGVRGYEQYF. The CDR3 coding sequence is TGTGCCAGCGTCACAGGCGTGCGTGGCTACGAGCAGTACTTC.

This chain links TRBV24-1 with TRBJ2-1; unclear D gene. The CDR3 length is 13 residues. Trimming removed 8 bases at V and 7 bases at J, with 14 bases between. Germline V gene data show CDR1 as KGHDR and CDR2 as SFDVKD. The CDR3 bases are TGTGCCACCATGGGTGAGGAGAAGAATGAGCAGTTCTTC. Translating gives CATMGEEKNEQFF.

V and J are TRBV9 and TRBJ1-6; D not certain. Germline CDR1 and CDR2: SGDLS and YYNGEE. The CDR3 runs 15 residues. Trimming cost V 6 bases and J 3 bases, with 13 bases left between them. CDR3 in DNA: TGTGCCAGCACCCAACGGCCAGGCTATAATTCACCCCTCCACTTT. It encodes CASTQRPGYNSPLHF.

The chain has TRBV27 and TRBJ1-1, with 10 bases identical to TRBD1. This CDR3 contains 13 residues. V dropped 0 bases and J dropped 11; count of bases not matched to a gene: 3. Per the germline V gene, CDR1 is MNHEY and CDR2 is SMNVEV (reference sequence). This CDR3 is CASSLSGTGVAFF. The DNA of the CDR3 is TGTGCCAGCAGTTTATCTGGGACAGGGGTGGCTTTCTTT.

The V and J genes are TRBV7-8 and TRBJ2-3; D is unclear. Trimming removed 3 bases at V and 6 bases at J, with 7 bases between. Germline values: CDR1 SGHVS, CDR2 FQNEAQ. This CDR3 is built from 12 residues. Written as DNA, the CDR3 is TGTGCCAGCAGCTTGCAGGCCGATACGCAGTATTTT. This sequence encodes CASSLQADTQYF.

This clone was detected a few times. The chain uses TRBV28 and TRBJ2-7; TRBD2 matches at 7 bases. Germline assignment: CDR1 MDHEN and CDR2 SYDVKM. The CDR3 runs 14 residues. With V trimmed by 6 bases and J by 2 bases, 7 bases remained unmatched. The CDR3 DNA sequence: TGTGCCAGCAGGAGCGGGAAACGCACCTACGAGCAGTACTTC. Translated, it gives CASRSGKRTYEQYF.

J is TRBJ2-2 and V is TRBV6-5, with a weak D call TRBD1 (6 bases). Trimming pared 7 bases from V and 6 bases from J, leaving 15 bases between. The CDR3 sequence is 14 residues long. The germline CDR1 and CDR2 sequences are MNHEY and SVGAGI. The CDR3 protein is CASKQGWAPGELFF. CDR3 bases: TGTGCCAGCAAGCAGGGGTGGGCACCCGGGGAGCTGTTTTTT.

The genes are TRBV18 and TRBJ2-7; perhaps TRBD2 as D (7 bases). V lost 5 bases and J lost 3, with 17 bases in between. CDR1 is KGHSH and CDR2 is LQKENI in the germline V gene. The length of the CDR3 is 15 residues. CDR3 residues: CASSEMGGLYYEQYF. The DNA for the CDR3 is TGTGCCAGCTCAGAAATGGGGGGGCTCTACTACGAGCAGTACTTC.

The chain couples TRBV7-5 to TRBJ2-1; the table's TRBD2 call for D was not verified on the DNA. TRBV7-5 is a listed pseudogene. CDR3 length equals 16 residues. The CDR3: CARSFPYLSSYNEQFF. CDR3 DNA: TGTGCCAGAAGCTTTCCGTACCTTAGCTCCTACAATGAGCAGTTCTTC.

This clone was recorded once. V is TRBV23-1 and J is TRBJ2-7, with TRBD1 identical over 10 bases. TRBV23-1 is given ORF status, its function remaining uncertain. Losses at the gene ends were 1 base for V and 3 bases for J; bases not matched to a gene: 6. CDR3 size: 16 residues. CDR3 loop: CASSQYIGDRGYEQYF. In DNA form, the CDR3 reads TGCGCCAGCAGTCAATACATCGGGGACAGGGGCTACGAGCAGTACTTC.

The rearrangement joins TRBV7-2 to TRBJ1-1, with D possibly TRBD1 on 5 matching bases. The ends were cut back, 5 bases at V and 5 bases at J, with 21 bases in the middle. The germline V gene encodes CDR1 SGHTA and CDR2 FQGNSA. The CDR3 spans 16 residues. The CDR3 protein is CASSPWQGGGETEAFF. The CDR3, as DNA: TGTGCCAGCAGCCCTTGGCAGGGAGGAGGGGAGACTGAAGCTTTCTTT.